A selection of T cell receptor beta chains follows, all from one sample in a study of blood T cell repertoires in COVID-19. Only in-frame clones appear in the TCRdb table, and some are missing; sequencing was by immunoSEQ multiplex PCR. Of 300,000 to 350,000 clones in the sample, more than 85% were seen once. Input material: PBMCs or T cells enriched from blood (not recorded which). The receptors shown here come from a woman aged 25 to 45 who had recovered from COVID-19. CDR3s include the opening cysteine and the closing phenylalanine or tryptophan. The order of the fields is D gene, V gene, J gene, clone size, CDR3 DNA, CDR3 protein. The D gene is left open where the match is weak. The size of a clone is reported for some rows only, either as once, few or many, or as a class for expanded clones.

TRBD1	TRBV27	TRBJ2-7	-	TGTGCCAGCAGTCCGTCGGACAGGGCCTACGAGCAGTACTTC	CASSPSDRAYEQYF
-	TRBV11-2	TRBJ2-6	-	TGTGCCAGCAGCTCAGGGTACTCTGGGGCCAACGTCCTGACTTTC	CASSSGYSGANVLTF
-	TRBV19	TRBJ1-2	-	TGTGCCAGTAGTGAGACAGGTGTTTGGGGCTACACCTTC	CASSETGVWGYTF
-	TRBV21-1	TRBJ1-1	-	TGTGCCAGCAGCACCAAGACTCCTCCACGTTCCGGAGCTTTCTTT	CASSTKTPPRSGAFF
-	TRBV6-6	TRBJ2-6	-	TGTGCCAGCAGTCTCCGGGTTCCATTCTCTGGGGCCAACGTCCTGACTTTC	CASSLRVPFSGANVLTF
TRBD1	TRBV19	TRBJ1-6	few	TGTGCCAGTAGTATCGGGACAGGAGGTAACAATAATTCACCCCTCCACTTT	CASSIGTGGNNNSPLHF
-	TRBV6-5	TRBJ1-1	-	TGTGCCAGCAGTTACTCGACTCGGGACACTGAAGCTTTCTTT	CASSYSTRDTEAFF
-	TRBV5-6	TRBJ1-2	once	TGTGCCAGCAGCCGCAAGGTTGACAGATACTATGGCTACACCTTC	CASSRKVDRYYGYTF
-	TRBV11-3	TRBJ2-1	-	TGTGCCAGCAGCTTAGGAGACAAATACAATGAGCAGTTCTTC	CASSLGDKYNEQFF
-	TRBV5-1	TRBJ1-4	-	TGCGCCAGCAGCCCCCAGGGGTCGACTAATGAAAAACTGTTTTTT	CASSPQGSTNEKLFF
-	TRBV5-1	TRBJ2-5	-	TGCGCCAGCAGCACTGGACTAAGAGGAGAGACCCAGTACTTC	CASSTGLRGETQYF
-	TRBV5-6	TRBJ1-2	-	TGTGCCAGCAGCTCAGAGACAGGAAACTATGGCTACACCTTC	CASSSETGNYGYTF
TRBD1	TRBV2	TRBJ1-5	-	TGTGCCAGCAGTGAAGGCCGGACAGGGGGCAATCAGCCCCAGCATTTT	CASSEGRTGGNQPQHF
-	TRBV10-1	TRBJ2-7	-	TGCGCCAGCAGTGATAGTCAGGGCTCCTCCTGGTACGAGCAGTACTTC	CASSDSQGSSWYEQYF
TRBD2	TRBV5-1	TRBJ2-1	-	TGCGCCAGCAGCCATTCGGGCGGGGGGGCCCGGGAGCAGTTCTTC	CASSHSGGGAREQFF
TRBD1	TRBV5-6	TRBJ1-2	-	TGTGCCAGCAGCTGGGGACAGGGGGGCTATGGCTACACCTTC	CASSWGQGGYGYTF
TRBD1	TRBV18	TRBJ2-5	-	TGTGCCAGCTCACCACCTCGACAGGGTCGGGGCCAAGAGACCCAGTACTTC	CASSPPRQGRGQETQYF
TRBD2	TRBV30	TRBJ2-7	-	TGTGCCTGGAGTGAGCGGGGGGGCAGCGAGCAGTACTTC	CAWSERGGSEQYF
-	TRBV15	TRBJ1-2	-	TGTGCCACCAGCGCGGACAGCTATTCTAACTATGGCTACACCTTC	CATSADSYSNYGYTF
-	TRBV29-1	TRBJ1-2	-	TGCAGCGTTGAACCCCGACAGGACCAGACGGATGGCTACACCTTC	CSVEPRQDQTDGYTF
-	TRBV28	TRBJ1-5	once	TGTGCCAGCAGTTCGGTGATTCATAGCAATCAGCCCCAGCATTTT	CASSSVIHSNQPQHF